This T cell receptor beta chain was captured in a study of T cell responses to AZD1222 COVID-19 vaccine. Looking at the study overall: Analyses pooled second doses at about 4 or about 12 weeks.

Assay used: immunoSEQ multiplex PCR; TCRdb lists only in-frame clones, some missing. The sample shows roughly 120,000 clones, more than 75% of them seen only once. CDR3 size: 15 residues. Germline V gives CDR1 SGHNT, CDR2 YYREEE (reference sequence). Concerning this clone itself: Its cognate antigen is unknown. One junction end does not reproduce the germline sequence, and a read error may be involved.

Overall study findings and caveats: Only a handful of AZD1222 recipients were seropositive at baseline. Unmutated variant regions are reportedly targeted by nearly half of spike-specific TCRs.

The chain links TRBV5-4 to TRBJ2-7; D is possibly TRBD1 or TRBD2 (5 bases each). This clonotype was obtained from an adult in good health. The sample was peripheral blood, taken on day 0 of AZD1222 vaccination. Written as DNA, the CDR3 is TGTGCCAGCAGTTTGGCGACTACAGGTTCCTACGAGCAGTACTTC. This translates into CASSLATTGSYEQYF.